The TCR beta chain described here comes from a study of blood T cell repertoires in COVID-19. About the research overall: From the United States, Italy and Spain came samples of acute and convalescent COVID-19.

Germline V gene data show CDR1 as MNHEY and CDR2 as SVGEGT. The CDR3 extends over 14 amino acids. The V gene end was trimmed by 3 bases and the J gene end by 3 bases; junction bases not matched to a gene: 4. The protocol was immunoSEQ multiplex PCR, while the TCRdb copy is restricted to in-frame clones and leaves out a portion. The sample includes 130,000 to 150,000 clones, roughly 89% of them seen just once. The sample was peripheral blood. The receptor's source is a human donor in a cohort sampled during active COVID-19. V is TRBV6-2 or TRBV6-3 and J is TRBJ1-1; 7 nucleotides align to TRBD1. The CDR3 DNA reads as TGTGCCAGCAGTTATTCGGGACAGTACACTGAAGCTTTCTTT. This gives the protein CASSYSGQYTEAFF.